The 9 T cell receptor beta chains listed next were all sequenced from one sample in a study of blood T cell repertoires in COVID-19. Sequencing was performed with immunoSEQ multiplex PCR; in TCRdb, only in-frame clones are kept and a portion is missing. The sample consists of around 120,000 clones, 87% of them appearing once. Sequences were obtained from peripheral blood. These receptor sequences come from a woman in her 70s with acute or convalescent COVID-19.

CDR3 coding DNA: TGCGCCAGCAGCCCCCCCGGAGGACTTGTACAAGGGGAGCAGTTCTTC. It yields the protein CASSPPGGLVQGEQFF. The rearrangement uses TRBV4-1 and TRBJ2-1, with a tentative D call TRBD2 (5 bases). Germline loops: CDR1 MGHRA, CDR2 YSYEKL. V gave up 4 bases and J gave up 10 bases, with 23 bases separating them. The CDR3 has 16 residues.

The chain links TRBV5-1 to TRBJ1-1, with 8 positions matching TRBD1. There are 14 residues in the CDR3. The V gene end was trimmed by 4 bases and the J gene end by 4 bases; junction bases not matched to a gene: 6. The germline V gene has CDR1 SGHRS and CDR2 YFSETQ. This CDR3 reads CASSGQGGGTEAFF. CDR3 DNA sequence: TGCGCCAGCAGCGGACAGGGAGGAGGCACTGAAGCTTTCTTT. Complete variable domain (other parts from reference TRBV5-1 and TRBJ1-1): KAGVTQTPRYLIKTRGQQVTLSCSPISGHRSVSWYQQTPGQGLQFLFEYFSETQRNKGNFPGRFSGRQFSNSRSEMNVSTLELGDSALYLCASSGQGGGTEAFFGQGTRLTVV.

The chain is built from TRBV5-1 and TRBJ2-2; D is possibly TRBD1 (6 bases). V lost 4 bases and J 10 bases, leaving 14 bases between the germline ends. Germline-derived CDR1 and CDR2 are SGHRS and YFSETQ. The CDR3 is 13 amino acids. Written as DNA, the CDR3 is TGCGCCAGCAGCATCCGGACAGAGCAGGAGCTGTTTTTT. Translating it yields CASSIRTEQELFF.

The CDR3 DNA is TGCGCCAGCAGTCCAGATAACACTGAAGCTTTCTTT. Its protein is CASSPDNTEAFF. The genes are TRBV10-2 and TRBJ1-1; D call uncertain. The CDR3 sequence is 12 residues long. CDR1 is WSHSY, CDR2 SAAADI, per germline. Deletions cut 5 bases from V and 2 bases from J, with 6 bases between.

V gene TRBV6-1 combines with J gene TRBJ1-5; D is unclear. V was shortened by 3 bases and J by 6 bases, with 9 bases between the two germline ends. CDR1 and CDR2 from the germline V gene are MNHNS and SASEGT. This CDR3 spans 13 amino acids. The CDR3 spells CASSDIGVQPQHF. CDR3 nucleotide sequence: TGTGCCAGCAGTGATATCGGAGTTCAGCCCCAGCATTTT.

The CDR3 spells CASSDRRGKGEKLFF. CDR3 DNA sequence: TGCGCCAGCAGTGACCGAAGGGGCAAAGGTGAAAAACTGTTTTTT. The rearrangement joins TRBV10-1 to TRBJ1-4; TRBD1 is a possible D gene (5 bases). Per the germline V gene, CDR1 is WNHNN and CDR2 is SYGVQD (reference sequence). This CDR3 comprises 15 residues. Trimming took 3 bases from V and 7 from J, leaving 15 bases between them.

The rearrangement links TRBV5-3 to TRBJ2-5; possibly TRBD1 for D (6 bases). TRBV5-3 is identified as an open reading frame with a role that is uncertain. The CDR3 runs to 15 residues. Trimming pared 4 bases from V and 4 bases from J, leaving 17 bases between. For the CDR3, the DNA is TGTGCCAGAAGCCCCAGCATGGGGGCAGGAGAGACCCAGTACTTC. It specifies CARSPSMGAGETQYF.

The chain has TRBV28 and TRBJ2-3; D may be TRBD2 (6 bases). Trimming removed 5 bases from V and 6 bases from J, with 21 bases in between. CDR3 length equals 16 residues. Germline V gene lookup returns CDR1 MDHEN and CDR2 SYDVKM. CDR3 in amino acids: CASSPTRGKRADTQYF. For the CDR3, the DNA is TGTGCCAGCAGTCCCACCCGGGGGAAGAGGGCCGATACGCAGTATTTT.

The chain recombines TRBV24-1 with TRBJ1-1; D unresolved. CDR3 size: 12 residues. The germline V gene encodes CDR1 KGHDR and CDR2 SFDVKD. V was shortened by 7 bases and J by 4 bases, with 9 bases between the two germline ends. The CDR3 spells CATSGPGTEAFF. The DNA for the CDR3 is TGTGCCACCAGCGGCCCAGGCACTGAAGCTTTCTTT.